This passage covers 10 T cell receptor beta chains from one sample sequenced in a study of human T cells and chemical hapten exposure. TCRdb re-called the RACE reads through MiXCR, storing one row per CDR3 protein. The table lists 85,000 or so distinct CDR3 sequences, roughly 10% of them singletons, with approximately 4% in the top ten. Time point denoted: patch test 1, 2 weeks after DPC sensitization. Treatment meaning: therapeutic diphenylcyclopropenone sensitization with weekly scalp DPC. The sequencing here drew on whole blood, taken in connection with sensitization to the hapten diphenylcyclopropenone (DPC). These receptors were collected from a woman aged 45 to 65 with alopecia areata. Some clones in this sample may be carry-over from other donors' samples.

This chain joins TRBV20-1 and TRBJ1-2, with no clear D. This CDR3 is built from 14 residues. V was clipped by 1 base and J by 6 bases, with 15 bases between them. From germline, CDR1 is DFQATT and CDR2 SNEGSKA (reference sequence). CDR3 protein: CSARAYGSTDGYTF. The CDR3 DNA follows: TGCAGTGCTAGAGCATATGGGAGTACGGATGGCTACACCTTC.

This clonotype has a count of ten or more. The rearrangement uses TRBV7-2 and TRBJ2-5; D is unclear. The CDR3 runs to 15 residues. The germline V gene encodes CDR1 SGHTA and CDR2 FQGNSA. V was trimmed by 5 bases and J by 2 bases, leaving 15 bases between them. As DNA, the CDR3 is TGTGCCAGCAGCCCACTTGGACGGAATCAAGAGACCCAGTACTTC. Residues: CASSPLGRNQETQYF.

The V and J genes are TRBV13 and TRBJ2-1; D gene unclear. This CDR3 region has 13 residues. Germline V gives CDR1 PRHDT, CDR2 FYEKMQ (reference sequence). The V and J ends lost 0 bases and 9 bases respectively, with 9 bases between them. CDR3 sequence: CASSLGDGVEQFF. The DNA for the CDR3 is TGTGCCAGCAGCTTAGGCGACGGAGTTGAGCAGTTCTTC.

This clonotype was picked up a small number of times. The V and J genes are TRBV20-1 and TRBJ2-5, with D possibly being TRBD1 (5 bases). Germline lookup yields CDR1 DFQATT and CDR2 SNEGSKA (reference sequence). V lost 6 bases and J 4 bases, leaving 21 bases between the germline ends. This CDR3 region has 15 residues. For the CDR3, the DNA is TGCAGTGCCGACTCTCCTGTAGGGGCCCGAGAGACCCAGTACTTC. Its protein product is CSADSPVGARETQYF.

Remarks on this clonotype: This sequence may be a read error, since a much larger clone differs from it by one base. The J gene is TRBJ2-2, the V gene TRBV27; the match to TRBD1 covers 10 bases. Per the germline V gene, CDR1 is MNHEY and CDR2 is SMNVEV (reference sequence). This CDR3 has 17 residues. The junction had 12 bases not matched to a gene; V was cut back by 5 bases and J by 6 bases. CDR3 sequence reads: CASSPLPDRGKAGELFF. CDR3 DNA sequence: TGTGCCAGCAGTCCCCTTCCGGACAGGGGGAAGGCCGGGGAGCTGTTTTTT.

The rearrangement links TRBV7-2 to TRBJ2-3; D is unresolved. The CDR3 totals 15 residues. V gave up 2 bases and J gave up 3 bases, with 12 bases separating them. The germline V gene has CDR1 SGHTA and CDR2 FQGNSA. CDR3 nucleotides: TGTGCCAGCAGCTTATCAGCCCTGGGGACAGATACGCAGTATTTT. Amino acid sequence: CASSLSALGTDTQYF.

The table lists this clonotype with a few counts. The J gene is TRBJ2-5, the V gene TRBV7-2; D is uncertain. Germline CDR1 SGHTA, CDR2 FQGNSA. The CDR3 is made up of 11 amino acids. The germline V and J ends were trimmed by 7 bases and 5 bases, with 8 bases remaining between them. As DNA, the CDR3 is TGTGCCAGCATCGTGGGGGAGACCCAGTACTTC. It translates to CASIVGETQYF.

The V call is TRBV30, the J call TRBJ1-5; a possible D gene is TRBD1 (6 bases). There are 13 residues in the CDR3. The germline gives CDR1 GTSNPN, CDR2 SVGIG (reference sequence). Trimming left V 0 bases short and J 7 bases short, with 10 bases between. DNA of the CDR3: TGTGCCTGGAGTGTACAGGGAGGGCAGCCCCAGCATTTT. Amino acid sequence: CAWSVQGGQPQHF.

This clonotype was recorded a few times. The chain links TRBV28 to TRBJ2-7, with a tentative D call TRBD2 (5 bases). Germline-derived CDR1 and CDR2 are MDHEN and SYDVKM. CDR3 size: 12 residues. The V end lost 6 bases, the J end lost 7 bases, and 13 bases lay between the germline ends. The chain's CDR3 is CASSRGRPEQYF. In DNA form, the CDR3 reads TGTGCCAGCAGCCGCGGGCGGCCGGAGCAGTACTTC. The full variable domain, with the rest looked up from reference TRBV28 and TRBJ2-7, is DVKVTQSSRYLVKRTGEKVFLECVQDMDHENMFWYRQDPGLGLRLIYFSYDVKMKEKGDIPEGYSVSREKKERFSLILESASTNQTSMYLCASSRGRPEQYFGPGTRLTVT.

The chain is built from TRBV20-1 and TRBJ2-7; 12 bases are shared with TRBD1. Germline V gene lookup returns CDR1 DFQATT and CDR2 SNEGSKA (reference sequence). The V and J ends lost 4 bases and 1 base, in that order; junction bases with no gene match: 2. The CDR3 contains 14 residues. CDR3 loop: CSAMGQGASYEQYV. CDR3 sequence (DNA): TGCAGTGCTATGGGACAGGGGGCTTCCTACGAGCAGTACGTC.